This T cell receptor (beta chain) was obtained from a study of blood T cell repertoires in COVID-19. Looking at the study overall: The origin of the acute and convalescent COVID-19 samples was the United States, Italy and Spain. Nucleic acid was either cDNA or gDNA, and it came from T cells, B-cell-depleted T cells, or PBMCs.

The CDR3 spans 14 residues. The V gene lost 2 bases and the J gene lost 6 bases, with 13 bases spanning the gap. CDR1 KGHSH and CDR2 LQKENI come from the germline V gene. This clone was found once. In the authors' methods: Amplified reference gene primers provided the basis for estimating nucleated cell counts. The data were produced by immunoSEQ multiplex PCR, yet TCRdb's version contains in-frame clones alone and is incomplete. That table supplies the V and J calls and clone size; D and trimming were determined from the DNA. This sample has 140,000 or so clones, with around 90% found just once. This receptor was taken from a human donor in a cohort sampled during active COVID-19. J is TRBJ1-2 and V is TRBV18; no firm D call. Material: peripheral blood. CDR3 bases: TGTGCCAGCTCACCAAACTTAGTAGAAGATGGCTACACCTTC. This codes for CASSPNLVEDGYTF. Full variable domain (rest looked up from reference TRBV18 and TRBJ1-2): NAGVMQNPRHLVRRRGQEARLRCSPMKGHSHVYWYRQLPEEGLKFMVYLQKENIIDESGMPKERFSAEFPKEGPSILRIQQVVRGDSAAYFCASSPNLVEDGYTFGSGTRLTVV.